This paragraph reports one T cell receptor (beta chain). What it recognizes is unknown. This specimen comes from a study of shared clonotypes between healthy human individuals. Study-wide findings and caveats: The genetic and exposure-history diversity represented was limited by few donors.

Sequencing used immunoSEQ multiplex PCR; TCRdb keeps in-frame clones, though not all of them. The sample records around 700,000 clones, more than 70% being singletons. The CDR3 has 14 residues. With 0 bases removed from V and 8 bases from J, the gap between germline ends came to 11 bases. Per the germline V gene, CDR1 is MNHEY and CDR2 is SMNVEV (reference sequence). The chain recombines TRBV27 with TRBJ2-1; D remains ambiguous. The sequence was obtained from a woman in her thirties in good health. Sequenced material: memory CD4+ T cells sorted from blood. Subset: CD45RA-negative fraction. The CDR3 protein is CASSLSTAIDEQFF. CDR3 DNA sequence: TGTGCCAGCAGTTTATCGACCGCTATCGATGAGCAGTTCTTC.